This T cell receptor (beta chain) was identified in a study of blood T cells in healthy people across ages. This clonotype appeared once. Its antigen remains unknown. Each individual donor underwent a draw of ten milliliters of peripheral blood. Study findings and constraints: Using unsorted PBMCs precluded a conclusive naive versus antigen-experienced comparison. Observed TCR beta diversity per million T cells went down as age went up. This fall followed a roughly linear course with age.

V was trimmed by 7 bases and J by 6 bases, leaving 15 bases between them. CDR1 and CDR2 from the germline V gene are SQVTM and ANQGSEA. This CDR3 region has 12 residues. It was with a sample-barcoded 5' primer and a J-beta primer mix that a second PCR of roughly 7 to 12 cycles was run. TCRdb analysed the 5' RACE reads with MiXCR anew, one entry per CDR3 protein. The table records fewer than 2,000,000 distinct CDR3 sequences, 35% to 50% of them present only once. Material for sequencing was blood. This TCR derives from a human donor in good health. The genes are TRBV29-1 and TRBJ1-1; the D gene is possibly TRBD1 (5 bases). CDR3 bases: TGCAGCGCCCAGGGCCCGGCGGCTGAAGCTTTCTTT. This encodes CSAQGPAAEAFF.